This T cell receptor (beta chain) was identified in a study of T-cell reconstitution after alpha-beta-depleted transplantation in children (dated by TCRdb to about 2016). At the level of the whole study: Using TCR repertoire profiling, the study quantitatively followed how T-cell immune reconstitution unfolded in children after TCRalphabeta/CD19-depleted allogeneic hematopoietic cell transplantation. The study at large found these results: The apparently early recovery of alphabetaT-cell counts about two months after transplant reportedly depended on only several hundred rapidly expanded clones that came from non-depleted graft cells. Hyperexpanded clone frequencies declined over subsequent months; after one year, T-cell counts and TCRbeta diversity were mostly attributed to newly produced T cells. In some patients, the high TCRbeta diversity seen at day 60 was put down to recipient T cells and intrathymic progenitors that had survived conditioning.

What this sample's treatment or condition label stands for: allogeneic hematopoietic cell transplantation with graft depleted of TCRalphabeta T cells and CD19 B cells. The children who served as transplant recipients had been given grafts of TCRalphabeta/CD19-depleted allogeneic hematopoietic cells. The CDR3, cysteine through phenylalanine, is 20 amino acids long. CDR3 DNA only is kept here, 60 bases in frame from base 1. CDR1 is given as SGHRS and CDR2 as YFSETQ, both from the germline V gene. V loses 2 bases at its end and J loses 5 bases; junction bases beyond the gene matches: 21. The library was produced with PCR. Instrument used: Illumina HiSeq 2500. To normalize quantification of the TCRbeta repertoire, the TCR libraries were built with molecular barcoding that relied on unique molecular identifiers. The raw public data were reprocessed by TCRdb itself: fastp quality trimming at Q25, MiXCR clonotype calling, in-frame beta chains only. Every CDR3 protein is listed once, alongside the most common genes and DNA of its rows. In all, the sample holds about 280,000 distinct CDR3 sequences, and roughly 11% of those were seen once. The top ten clones comprise about a quarter of the sample.

This clonotype came up many times. Its antigen remains undetermined. Base-call qualities are not available, and no considerably larger clone is one nucleotide away. This specimen consisted of peripheral blood, obtained 180 days after TCRalphabeta/CD19-depleted stem cell transplant. The chain is encoded by TRBV5-1 joined to TRBJ2-1; 8 central bases correspond to TRBD2. The origin of this receptor is a male patient between 2 and 9 years old who had a stem cell transplant for chronic granulomatous disease, so the T cells may come from the graft donor. The CDR3 has the sequence CASSLKALAAREGQNNEQFF. The DNA sequence reads TGCGCCAGCAGCTTAAAGGCACTAGCGGCAAGAGAGGGGCAAAACAATGAGCAGTTCTTC.